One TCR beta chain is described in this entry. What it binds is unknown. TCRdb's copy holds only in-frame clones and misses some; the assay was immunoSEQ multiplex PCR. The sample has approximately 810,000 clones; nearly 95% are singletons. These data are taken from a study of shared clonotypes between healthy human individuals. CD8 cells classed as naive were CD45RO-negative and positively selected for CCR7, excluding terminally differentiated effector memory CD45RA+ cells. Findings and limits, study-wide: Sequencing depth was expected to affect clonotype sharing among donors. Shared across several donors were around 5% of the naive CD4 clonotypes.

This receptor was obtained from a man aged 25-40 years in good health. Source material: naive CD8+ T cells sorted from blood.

The CDR3 DNA reads as TGTGCCAGCAGCTTAGGGGGGGCAGCCTATGGCTACACCTTC. Translation: CASSLGGAAYGYTF. This sequence joins TRBV7-6 and TRBJ1-2; D might be TRBD1 (6 bases). CDR1 and CDR2 (germline): SGHVS, FNYEAQ. The CDR3 is 14 amino acids. Trimming stripped 1 base from V and 4 bases from J, with 10 bases between.